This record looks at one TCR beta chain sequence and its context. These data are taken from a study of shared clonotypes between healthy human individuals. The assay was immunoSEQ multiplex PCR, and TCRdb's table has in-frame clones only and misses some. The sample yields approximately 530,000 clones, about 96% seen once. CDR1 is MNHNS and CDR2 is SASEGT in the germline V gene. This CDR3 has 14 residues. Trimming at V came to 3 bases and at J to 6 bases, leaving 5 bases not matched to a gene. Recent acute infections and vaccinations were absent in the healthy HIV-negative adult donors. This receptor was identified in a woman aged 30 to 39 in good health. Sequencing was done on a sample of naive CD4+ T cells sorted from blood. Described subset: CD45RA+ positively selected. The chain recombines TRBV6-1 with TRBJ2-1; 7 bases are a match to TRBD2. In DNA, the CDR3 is TGTGCCAGCAGTGACCTGACTAGCCGCAATGAGCAGTTCTTC. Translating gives CASSDLTSRNEQFF.